Here is one TCR beta chain with its context. Its target is not known. The CDR3 length is 15 residues. Germline CDR1 reads MGHRA; CDR2 reads YSYEKL. V was shortened by 4 bases and J by 5 bases, with 18 bases between the two germline ends. The sequencing template was cDNA reverse transcribed from extracted RNA. Profiled with immunoSEQ multiplex PCR; TCRdb holds only in-frame clones, not every one. This table has 100,000 to 130,000 clones, over 55% appearing once. This sample was taken from a study of CD8+ T cells in alopecia areata. Study results and caveats: Clonality exceeded that of normal scalp in lesional scalp, most notably in alopecia totalis/universalis.

Samples from alopecia areata patients were lesional scalp punch biopsies and peripheral blood. The sequence was obtained from a human donor with alopecia areata. Specimen: NKG2D-low CD8+ T cells sorted from blood. The chain recombines TRBV4-1 with TRBJ2-7, with a weak D call TRBD2 (7 bases). The CDR3 loop reads CASSPAAGGPDEQYF. CDR3 coding DNA: TGCGCCAGCAGCCCTGCGGCCGGGGGGCCTGACGAGCAGTACTTC.